The 16 T cell receptor beta chains below all came from one sample that was sequenced in a study of cytomegalovirus exposure and HLA in healthy donors (dated by TCRdb to between 2016 and 2019). Libraries were made using the immunoSEQ multiplex PCR assay. The multiplex PCR relied on a mix of 60 forward primers for TCR Vbeta segments and 13 reverse primers for TCR Jbeta segments. TCRdb provides this immuneACCESS table in a form limited to in-frame rearrangements. Some clones are lacking; in checked studies, under half of them reflect an unresolved V gene, and why the rest are absent is not known. This sample lists over 70,000 clones; less than 85% were detected once. The ten largest clonotypes hold more than 7.5% of the sample. Specimen: PBMCs. All receptors come from a woman aged 45 to 65 in good health and CMV-seropositive.

This clone has more than one count but fewer than ten. The V gene is TRBV7-2, the J gene TRBJ2-1, with 10 bases aligning to TRBD1. V lost 4 bases and J lost 2; bases outside the gene matches: 8. Germline V gene sequence: CDR1 SGHTA, CDR2 FQGNSA. This CDR3 has 17 residues. In nucleotides, the CDR3 is TGTGCCAGCAGCTCAACCGGGACAGGGGCCACCTACAATGAGCAGTTCTTC. It yields the protein CASSSTGTGATYNEQFF.

The chain combines TRBV5-1 with TRBJ2-2; D is unresolved. V lost 0 bases and J lost 1, with 4 bases in between. The germline gives CDR1 SGHRS, CDR2 YFSETQ. The CDR3 contains 14 residues. The CDR3 loop is CASSLALNTGELFF. In DNA, the CDR3 is TGCGCCAGCAGCTTGGCCTTGAACACCGGGGAGCTGTTTTTT.

This sequence joins TRBV28 and TRBJ1-4; 9 bases map to TRBD1. Germline assignment: CDR1 MDHEN and CDR2 SYDVKM. There are 14 residues in the CDR3. The trim removed 6 bases at V and 7 bases at J, leaving 6 bases unmatched. The CDR3 reads CASRETGGSEKLFF. DNA for the CDR3: TGTGCCAGCAGGGAGACAGGGGGAAGTGAAAAACTGTTTTTT.

The chain combines TRBV6-1 with TRBJ2-2; TRBD2 matches at 12 bases. The CDR3 length is 15 residues. The ends lost 7 bases at V and 6 bases at J; junction bases unmatched: 6. Germline V lookup: CDR1 MNHNS, CDR2 SASEGT. CDR3: CASITSGGSPGELFF. The CDR3 region has the DNA TGTGCCAGCATTACTAGCGGGGGGTCACCCGGGGAGCTGTTTTTT.

The V call is TRBV11-2, the J call TRBJ2-5; TRBD1 might be the D (5 bases). Germline V lookup: CDR1 SGHAT, CDR2 FQNNGV. The CDR3 runs to 15 residues. Trimming pared 4 bases from V and 5 bases from J, leaving 17 bases between. As DNA, the CDR3 is TGTGCCAGCAGCTCAGCCTCGGCAGGGTCGGAGACCCAGTACTTC. Translating it yields CASSSASAGSETQYF.

J is TRBJ2-7 and V is TRBV7-2, with a tentative D call TRBD1 (5 bases). Germline lookup yields CDR1 SGHTA and CDR2 FQGNSA. V lost 0 bases and J lost 3, with 12 bases in between. The CDR3 loop spans 15 amino acids. The CDR3 bases are TGTGCCAGCAGCTTAGCGGGTATGACAGACTACGAGCAGTACTTC. It translates to CASSLAGMTDYEQYF. Filled out from reference TRBV7-2 and TRBJ2-7, the complete variable domain reads GAGVSQSPSNKVTEKGKDVELRCDPISGHTALYWYRQSLGQGLEFLIYFQGNSAPDKSGLPSDRFSAERTGGSVSTLTIQRTQQEDSAVYLCASSLAGMTDYEQYFGPGTRLTVT.

The chain links TRBV27 to TRBJ2-7; D might be TRBD2 (6 bases). CDR3 length: 17 residues. The germline V and J ends were trimmed by 5 bases and 0 bases, with 20 bases remaining between them. Germline V gene data show CDR1 as MNHEY and CDR2 as SMNVEV (reference sequence). The CDR3: CASSPRGGGASSYEQYF. Written as DNA, the CDR3 is TGTGCCAGCAGTCCTAGGGGAGGTGGGGCCAGCTCCTACGAGCAGTACTTC.

This rearrangement joins TRBV19 to TRBJ1-2; D may be TRBD1 (5 bases). Trimming took 6 bases from V and 7 from J, leaving 15 bases between them. This CDR3 has 13 amino acids. Germline assignment: CDR1 LNHDA and CDR2 SQIVND (reference sequence). The CDR3 loop reads CASRPDRSGGYTF. In DNA form, the CDR3 reads TGTGCCAGTAGACCTGACAGAAGTGGTGGCTACACCTTC. The full variable domain, with the rest looked up from reference TRBV19 and TRBJ1-2, is DGGITQSPKYLFRKEGQNVTLSCEQNLNHDAMYWYRQDPGQGLRLIYYSQIVNDFQKGDIAEGYSVSREKKESFPLTVTSAQKNPTAFYLCASRPDRSGGYTFGSGTRLTVV.

The chain joins TRBV7-2 to TRBJ1-1; 10 positions match TRBD1. The germline CDR1 and CDR2 sequences are SGHTA and FQGNSA. This CDR3 contains 12 residues. V lost 8 bases to trimming and J lost 11 bases; unmatched junction nucleotides: 8. The CDR3 here is CASGGGQGEAFF. For the CDR3, the DNA is TGTGCCAGCGGGGGAGGACAGGGGGAGGCTTTCTTT.

The rearrangement links TRBV6-1 to TRBJ1-1, with 7 bases aligning to TRBD1. This CDR3 region has 14 residues. J was trimmed by 1 base and V by 7 bases; bases with no gene match: 6. In germline, CDR1 is MNHNS, CDR2 SASEGT. This CDR3 is CASNDRARNTEAFF. DNA of the CDR3: TGTGCCAGCAACGACAGGGCCAGGAACACTGAAGCTTTCTTT.

The rearrangement joins TRBV10-3 to TRBJ1-5, with no clear D. V was pared by 6 bases and J by 1 base, with 4 bases between. The CDR3 has 12 residues. In germline, CDR1 is ENHRY, CDR2 SYGVKD. CDR3 DNA sequence: TGTGCCATCAGCATCAGCAATCAGCCCCAGCATTTT. This encodes CAISISNQPQHF.

This sequence joins TRBV18 and TRBJ2-3; weak D call: TRBD1 (6 bases). The CDR3 has 16 amino acids. With 2 bases removed from V and 0 bases from J, the gap between germline ends came to 12 bases. Germline CDR1 and CDR2: KGHSH and LQKENI. CDR3 loop: CASSPGGPPSTDTQYF. DNA for the CDR3: TGTGCCAGCTCACCAGGGGGCCCTCCTAGCACAGATACGCAGTATTTT. Supplemented by reference TRBV18 and TRBJ2-3, the full variable domain reads NAGVMQNPRHLVRRRGQEARLRCSPMKGHSHVYWYRQLPEEGLKFMVYLQKENIIDESGMPKERFSAEFPKEGPSILRIQQVVRGDSAAYFCASSPGGPPSTDTQYFGPGTRLTVL.

The rearrangement links TRBV7-8 to TRBJ1-4; TRBD1 matches at 7 bases. This CDR3 region has 14 residues. Germline V CDR1 and CDR2: SGHVS, FQNEAQ. With 5 bases clipped from V and 7 bases from J, the junction kept 7 bases outside the gene matches. The CDR3 DNA reads TGTGCCAGCAGCACAGACAGGGACGGTGAAAAACTGTTTTTT. Residues: CASSTDRDGEKLFF.

This clone has just a few counts. The rearrangement uses TRBV6-5 and TRBJ2-2; D remains unclear. Trimming removed 3 bases at V and 4 bases at J, with 12 bases between. CDR1 and CDR2 (germline): MNHEY, SVGAGI. This CDR3 is built from 15 residues. DNA for the CDR3: TGTGCCAGCAGTTATTTGGTTTCGGGCACCGGGGAGCTGTTTTTT. It translates to CASSYLVSGTGELFF.

The chain recombines TRBV10-1 with TRBJ2-1; 10 nucleotides line up with TRBD2. The CDR3 is made up of 15 amino acids. V was pared by 6 bases and J by 7 bases, with 9 bases of the junction left unmatched. Germline CDR1 WNHNN, CDR2 SYGVQD (reference sequence). DNA of the CDR3: TGCGCCAGCAGCGGTCCGGGACTAGCGATGAATGAGCAGTTCTTC. Translation gives CASSGPGLAMNEQFF.

The chain couples TRBV4-3 to TRBJ2-1, with 10 bases aligning to TRBD2. Unmatched junction bases numbered 10, after V lost 8 bases and J lost 9 bases. Per the germline V gene, CDR1 is LGHNA and CDR2 is YSLEER. This CDR3 has 14 amino acids. The CDR3 DNA reads as TGCGCCAGCCTGAAGCGGGGGGGCCGGGGTGAGCAGTTCTTC. It yields the protein CASLKRGGRGEQFF.